A selection of T cell receptor beta chains follows, all from one sample in a study of pediatric ulcerative colitis. Using immunoSEQ multiplex PCR, the repertoire was profiled, and TCRdb retains in-frame clones only, with some absent. Of around 12,000 clones listed, approximately 77% are singletons. Sequencing used gut tissue. The receptors were gathered from a boy aged 10-17 years who was a control in a study of pediatric ulcerative colitis. Both conserved end residues are part of each CDR3. D genes are given only for firm matches. Clone sizes are given selectively: once, few, many, or a class where the clone is expanded.

D,V,J,size,length,CDR3,DNA
-,TRBV9,TRBJ2-6,-,15,CASTPQTGGANVLTF,TGTGCCAGCACCCCCCAAACGGGTGGGGCCAACGTCCTGACTTTC
-,TRBV6-1,TRBJ1-2,-,15,CASSLGTGLNYGYTF,TGTGCCAGCAGCCTGGGTACAGGGCTCAACTATGGCTACACCTTC
TRBD2,TRBV5-6,TRBJ2-3,-,13,CASRETSADTQYF,TGTGCCAGCAGGGAAACTAGCGCCGATACGCAGTATTTT
TRBD2,TRBV28,TRBJ2-3,-,16,CASSATGGGGTDTQYF,TGTGCCAGCAGTGCAACGGGAGGCGGGGGCACAGATACGCAGTATTTT
TRBD1,TRBV5-6,TRBJ1-1,-,16,CASSLLATGLSTEAFF,TGTGCCAGCAGCCTTCTAGCGACAGGGCTCAGCACTGAAGCTTTCTTT
-,TRBV5-4,TRBJ2-2,-,13,CASSSPFTGELFF,TGTGCCAGCAGCTCCCCGTTCACCGGGGAGCTGTTTTTT
TRBD2,TRBV11-3,TRBJ2-1,once,17,CASSLEGSGTYRNEQFF,TGTGCCAGCAGCTTAGAGGGTAGCGGGACTTACCGGAATGAGCAGTTCTTC
-,TRBV19,TRBJ1-1,-,14,CASSYTGSGTEAFF,TGTGCCAGTAGTTACACAGGGTCGGGCACTGAAGCTTTCTTT
TRBD1,TRBV6-5,TRBJ2-5,-,15,CASSRQGRAQETQYF,TGTGCCAGCAGTAGACAGGGTCGGGCCCAAGAGACCCAGTACTTC
TRBD2,TRBV5-1,TRBJ2-2,-,17,CASSSGTSGTLTGELFF,TGCGCCAGCAGCTCAGGGACTAGCGGGACATTAACCGGGGAGCTGTTTTTT
-,TRBV7-2,TRBJ2-7,-,14,CASSLGLTHYEQYF,TGTGCCAGCAGCTTGGGGCTGACTCATTACGAGCAGTACTTC
-,TRBV30,TRBJ1-1,-,14,CAWSVGGMNTEAFF,TGTGCCTGGAGTGTCGGAGGGATGAACACTGAAGCTTTCTTT
-,TRBV14,TRBJ2-3,-,14,CASSRRANTDTQYF,TGTGCCAGCAGCAGAAGAGCGAACACAGATACGCAGTATTTT
TRBD1,TRBV7-9,TRBJ2-7,-,16,CASSPRIGTGGYEQYF,TGTGCCAGCAGCCCCAGAATCGGGACAGGCGGCTACGAGCAGTACTTC